One sample yielded the 20 T cell receptor beta chains listed below, sequenced in a study of preoperative IRX-2 immunotherapy in early breast cancer. Data came from immunoSEQ multiplex PCR; TCRdb stores just in-frame clones and leaves some out. The sample lists more than 25,000 clones; 85% to 90% were seen once. As to treatment: preoperative locoregional IRX-2 cytokine immunotherapy. Sampling took place from a patient treated with IRX-2 immunotherapy. The receptors come from a human donor with breast cancer.

This clone was detected only a few times. The rearrangement links TRBV7-9 to TRBJ1-1; a possible D gene is TRBD1 (5 bases). The V gene's germline CDR1 is SEHNR and CDR2 FQNEAQ (reference sequence). V was cut by 5 bases and J by 6 bases, with 10 bases left in between. The CDR3 consists of 12 residues. The CDR3 here is CASSLQGPEAFF. CDR3 coding DNA: TGTGCCAGCAGCCTTCAGGGCCCTGAAGCTTTCTTT.

The J gene is TRBJ2-7, the V gene TRBV11-2; 8 nucleotides match TRBD1. J was trimmed by 3 bases and V by 5 bases; bases with no gene match: 9. The CDR3 is 15 amino acids. CDR1 is SGHAT and CDR2 is FQNNGV in the germline V gene. The CDR3 loop is CASSTRQGLGYEQYF. CDR3 sequence (DNA): TGTGCCAGCAGCACTCGACAGGGGCTGGGCTACGAGCAGTACTTC.

The chain employs TRBV6-1 and TRBJ1-2, with a tentative D call TRBD1 (5 bases). The V end lost 8 bases, the J end lost 0 bases, and 16 bases lay between the germline ends. In germline, CDR1 is MNHNS, CDR2 SASEGT. The CDR3 totals 15 residues. In nucleotides, the CDR3 is TGTGCCAGCGATGCAGGGTTTGGAGCTAACTATGGCTACACCTTC. Translated, it gives CASDAGFGANYGYTF.

The chain joins TRBV4-2 to TRBJ2-1; 7 nucleotides match TRBD2. With 5 bases clipped from V and 8 bases from J, the junction kept 12 bases outside the gene matches. CDR1 LGHNA and CDR2 YNFKEQ come from the germline V gene. The CDR3 sequence is 15 residues long. The CDR3 here is CASSSLGLRSYEQFF. CDR3 DNA: TGTGCCAGCAGCTCCCTGGGACTAAGATCGTATGAGCAGTTCTTC.

The chain has TRBV10-3 and TRBJ1-3; D may be TRBD1 (5 bases). Trimming removed 8 bases from V and 4 bases from J, with 18 bases in between. Germline assignment: CDR1 ENHRY and CDR2 SYGVKD. CDR3 size: 15 residues. Here the CDR3 reads CAIGGDQGGGNTIYF. The CDR3 nucleotides read TGTGCCATCGGAGGAGACCAGGGAGGAGGAAACACCATATATTTT.

The chain employs TRBV5-3 and TRBJ1-1; a weak D match, TRBD1 (5 bases). TRBV5-3 is labeled an ORF, and its function is uncertain. CDR3 length: 16 amino acids. The V end lost 2 bases, the J end lost 0 bases, and 14 bases lay between the germline ends. CDR3 bases: TGTGCCAGAAGCTTAAAGAGACAGACTTTGAACACTGAAGCTTTCTTT. Its translation: CARSLKRQTLNTEAFF.

This clone was picked up one time. The chain combines TRBV28 with TRBJ1-2; D is undetermined. The germline V gene has CDR1 MDHEN and CDR2 SYDVKM. This CDR3 contains 12 residues. The germline V and J ends were trimmed by 6 bases and 2 bases, with 7 bases remaining between them. CDR3 bases: TGTGCCAGCAGGACAAACAACTATGGCTACACCTTC. The encoded protein is CASRTNNYGYTF.

This chain connects TRBV27 to TRBJ1-1; 9 bases agree with TRBD1. Trimming cost V 7 bases and J 3 bases; bases outside gene matches: 6. Germline V CDR1 and CDR2: MNHEY, SMNVEV (reference sequence). This CDR3 comprises 14 residues. Written as DNA, the CDR3 is TGTGCCAGCAAAGGACAGGGGTCGTACACTGAAGCTTTCTTT. Its protein product is CASKGQGSYTEAFF.

The V gene is TRBV29-1, the J gene TRBJ2-3, with 11 positions matching TRBD2. Unmatched junction bases numbered 10, after V lost 2 bases and J lost 3 bases. The CDR3 contains 17 residues. CDR1 SQVTM and CDR2 ANQGSEA come from the germline V gene. CDR3 coding DNA: TGCAGCGTTGAAACCTGTTCGACTAGCGGGAAAACAGATACGCAGTATTTT. This gives the protein CSVETCSTSGKTDTQYF.

DNA for the CDR3: TGTGCCAGCAGTGGTCGGGAGGGCACTGAAGCTTTCTTT. Protein: CASSGREGTEAFF. This chain uses TRBV6-5 with TRBJ1-1, with D hard to call. CDR1 is MNHEY and CDR2 is SVGAGI in the germline V gene. The V end lost 5 bases, the J end lost 4 bases, and 11 bases lay between the germline ends. The CDR3 extends over 13 amino acids.

This clone was found once. The chain recombines TRBV7-9 with TRBJ2-3, with 7 bases matching TRBD2. The CDR3 is 17 residues long. Germline loops: CDR1 SEHNR, CDR2 FQNEAQ (reference sequence). V was pared by 1 base and J by 3 bases, with 10 bases of the junction left unmatched. This CDR3 reads CASSLGAAGGMTDTQYF. DNA for the CDR3: TGTGCCAGCAGCTTAGGAGCGGCCGGGGGGATGACAGATACGCAGTATTTT.

The J gene is TRBJ2-4, the V gene TRBV11-2; 10 nucleotides match TRBD2. The V and J ends lost 5 bases and 8 bases, in that order; junction bases with no gene match: 6. This CDR3 comprises 14 residues. Germline loops: CDR1 SGHAT, CDR2 FQNNGV. Written as DNA, the CDR3 is TGTGCCAGCAGCCCCGGGACTAGCGCATACATTCAGTACTTC. As protein: CASSPGTSAYIQYF.

The rearrangement links TRBV27 to TRBJ1-2; D uncertain. The CDR3 sequence is 15 residues long. The V end lost 3 bases, the J end lost 6 bases, and 17 bases lay between the germline ends. Germline V gene data show CDR1 as MNHEY and CDR2 as SMNVEV (reference sequence). The CDR3 is CASSFRGLVADGYTF. Written as DNA, the CDR3 is TGTGCCAGCAGTTTTCGAGGGCTGGTCGCGGATGGCTACACCTTC.

The chain joins TRBV2 to TRBJ2-7, with D unclear. CDR1 and CDR2 (germline): SNHLY, FYNNEI. Trimming removed 4 bases at V and 2 bases at J, with 3 bases between. This CDR3 is built from 11 residues. CDR3 region: CASSGPYEQYF. Here the CDR3 DNA reads TGTGCCAGCAGTGGCCCCTACGAGCAGTACTTC.

This rearrangement joins TRBV10-2 to TRBJ1-1; maybe TRBD1 (5 bases). The V end was cut by 11 bases, the J end by 1 base, with 14 bases between. The V gene's germline CDR1 is WSHSY and CDR2 SAAADI. This CDR3 contains 13 residues. CDR3 region: CAVQGSGNTEAFF. The CDR3 DNA is TGCGCCGTCCAGGGAAGTGGGAACACTGAAGCTTTCTTT.

The chain carries TRBV10-1 and TRBJ2-2; D not certain. From germline, CDR1 is WNHNN and CDR2 SYGVQD (reference sequence). The V and J ends lost 7 bases and 5 bases respectively, with 11 bases between them. The CDR3 has 13 amino acids. The CDR3 region is CASTGSATGELFF. CDR3 bases: TGCGCCAGCACCGGTTCCGCGACCGGGGAGCTGTTTTTT.

The chain has TRBV28 and TRBJ2-7; D might be TRBD2 (6 bases). CDR1 is MDHEN and CDR2 is SYDVKM in the germline V gene. Trimming stripped 2 bases from V and 2 bases from J, with 16 bases between. The CDR3 length is 16 residues. CDR3 DNA: TGTGCCAGCAGTTTAGCCAGCCAATCGGGGGCCTACGAGCAGTACTTC. Protein product: CASSLASQSGAYEQYF. The full variable domain, with the rest looked up from reference TRBV28 and TRBJ2-7, is DVKVTQSSRYLVKRTGEKVFLECVQDMDHENMFWYRQDPGLGLRLIYFSYDVKMKEKGDIPEGYSVSREKKERFSLILESASTNQTSMYLCASSLASQSGAYEQYFGPGTRLTVT.

The chain has TRBV6-9 and TRBJ2-7, with TRBD1 as a possible D gene (5 bases). The germline gives CDR1 MNHGY, CDR2 SVAAGI. The CDR3 covers 12 residues. Deletions cut 11 bases from V and 2 bases from J, with 13 bases between. The CDR3 reads CAGSHRTYEQYF. CDR3 nucleotide sequence: TGTGCCGGCTCTCACAGGACCTACGAGCAGTACTTC.

CDR3 nucleotides: TGTGCCAGCAGTCTACGACAGGGGACAAACATTCAGTACTTC. Amino acids: CASSLRQGTNIQYF. The chain employs TRBV6-6 and TRBJ2-4; 8 bases agree with TRBD1. Germline CDR1 is MNHNY and CDR2 is SVGAGI (reference sequence). The junction had 6 bases not matched to a gene; V was cut back by 5 bases and J by 6 bases. The CDR3 consists of 14 residues.

The chain links TRBV7-8 to TRBJ2-5; the D is unclear. Germline-derived CDR1 and CDR2 are SGHVS and FQNEAQ. The CDR3 is 11 residues long. Between the trimmed V and J ends, which lost 4 bases and 4 bases, there was a span of 4 bases. In nucleotides, the CDR3 is TGTGCCAGCAGCTGGGCAGAGACCCAGTACTTC. It yields the protein CASSWAETQYF.